Included here is one T cell receptor beta chain sequence, with context. This clonotype was detected ten times or more. Its antigen target is currently unknown. No much larger clone exists at a distance of one base, and base qualities are not known. Sample treatment or condition, as interpreted from the label and publication: allogeneic hematopoietic cell transplantation with graft depleted of TCRalphabeta T cells and CD19 B cells. The transplant recipients were children given TCRalphabeta/CD19-depleted allogeneic hematopoietic cell grafts. These data are taken from a study of T-cell reconstitution after alpha-beta-depleted transplantation in children (dated by TCRdb to 2016 to 2018). A note on the overall study: T-cell immune reconstitution after TCRalphabeta/CD19-depleted allogeneic hematopoietic cell transplantation in children was quantitatively tracked in the study by means of TCR repertoire profiling.

The library was obtained by PCR. The run used an Illumina HiSeq 2500. TCR libraries were prepared with molecular barcoding, using unique molecular identifiers to normalize TCRbeta repertoire quantification. The raw public data were reprocessed by TCRdb itself: fastp quality trimming at Q25, MiXCR clonotype calling, in-frame beta chains only. Records with the same CDR3 protein are collapsed into one entry carrying the most frequent genes and DNA. For this sample the table gives about 160,000 distinct CDR3 sequences, of which over 8.5% were detected only once. Less than 15% of the sample is taken by the ten largest. Overall results and qualifications from the work: Over subsequent months, a decline in hyperexpanded clone frequencies was noted, and after one year, T-cell counts and TCRbeta diversity were mostly ascribed to newly produced T cells. The apparently early recovery of alphabetaT-cell counts about two months after transplant reportedly depended on only several hundred rapidly expanded clones that came from non-depleted graft cells. In some patients, high TCRbeta diversity at day 60 was attributed to recipient T cells and intrathymic progenitors that had survived conditioning.

V is pruned by 0 bases and J by 4 bases, leaving 0 bases of the junction without a gene match. From the cysteine up to the phenylalanine, the CDR3 has a length of 14 residues. Only the CDR3 part of the read is kept: 42 bases, read in frame from the first base. Looking up the germline V gene yields CDR1 SQVTM and CDR2 ANQGSEA. The chain links TRBV29-1 with TRBJ2-5; 12 junctional bases match TRBD2. The receptor was isolated from a boy between 2 and 10 years old with acute myeloid leukemia, due to receive a stem cell transplant. The sample was PBMCs, taken before TCRalphabeta/CD19-depleted stem cell transplant. The DNA sequence is given as TGCAGCGTTGAAGAACTAGCGGGAGGAGAGACCCAGTACTTC. Its protein reads: CSVEELAGGETQYF.